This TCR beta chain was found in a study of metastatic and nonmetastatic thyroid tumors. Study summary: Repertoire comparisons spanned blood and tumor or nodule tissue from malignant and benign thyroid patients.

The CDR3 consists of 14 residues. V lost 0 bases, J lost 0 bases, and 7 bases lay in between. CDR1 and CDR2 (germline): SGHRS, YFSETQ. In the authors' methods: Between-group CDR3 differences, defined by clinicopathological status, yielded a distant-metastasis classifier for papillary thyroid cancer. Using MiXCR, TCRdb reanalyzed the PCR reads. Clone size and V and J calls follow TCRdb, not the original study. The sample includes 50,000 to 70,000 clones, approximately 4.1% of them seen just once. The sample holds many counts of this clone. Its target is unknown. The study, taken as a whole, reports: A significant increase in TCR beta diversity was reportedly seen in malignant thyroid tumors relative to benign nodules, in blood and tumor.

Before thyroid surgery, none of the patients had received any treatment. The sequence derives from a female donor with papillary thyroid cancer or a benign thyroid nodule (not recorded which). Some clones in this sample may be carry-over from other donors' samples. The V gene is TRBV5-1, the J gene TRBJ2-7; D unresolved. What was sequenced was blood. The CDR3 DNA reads TGCGCCAGCAGCTTGGAAAGCAGCTCCTACGAGCAGTACTTC. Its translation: CASSLESSSYEQYF.